The 7 T cell receptor beta chains in this list originate from one sample, sequenced in a study of cytomegalovirus exposure and HLA in healthy donors. 60 Vbeta and 13 Jbeta primers were used in PCR. Method: immunoSEQ multiplex PCR; TCRdb's copy keeps in-frame clones and lacks some. The data contain about 94,000 clones, about 75% of them singletons. The material sequenced was PBMCs. The source is a man in his forties in good health and CMV-seropositive.

The table lists this clone with a count of one. The rearrangement joins TRBV27 to TRBJ2-7; D is ambiguous. Germline CDR1 and CDR2: MNHEY and SMNVEV (reference sequence). The CDR3 runs to 14 residues. Trimming shortened V by 5 bases and J by 2 bases, and 13 bases separated the two germline ends. As DNA, the CDR3 is TGTGCCAGCAGTCCCCCCGGGTTCACCTACGAGCAGTACTTC. Protein product: CASSPPGFTYEQYF.

The CDR3 DNA reads as TGTGCCAGCAGCTTGGCAGCGGGCGCGGCAGATACGCAGTATTTT. It translates to CASSLAAGAADTQYF. This chain uses TRBV5-4 with TRBJ2-3, with D possibly matching TRBD2 (6 bases). Trimming pared 0 bases from V and 4 bases from J, leaving 12 bases between. The germline V gene encodes CDR1 SGHNT and CDR2 YYREEE (reference sequence). The CDR3 spans 15 residues.

The genes are TRBV9 and TRBJ2-2; D might be TRBD2 (7 bases). V was cut by 7 bases and J by 2 bases, with 12 bases left in between. The CDR3 totals 14 residues. Germline-derived CDR1 and CDR2 are SGDLS and YYNGEE. The CDR3 bases are TGTGCCAGCTCGGGGGGCCTAAACACCGGGGAGCTGTTTTTT. This sequence encodes CASSGGLNTGELFF.

This chain links TRBV6-1 with TRBJ2-7, with 8 bases aligning to TRBD1. The CDR3 has 14 residues. Per the germline V gene, CDR1 is MNHNS and CDR2 is SASEGT. V was clipped by 4 bases and J by 1 base; unmatched bases: 3. CDR3 loop: CASSARTGSYEQYF. The CDR3, as DNA: TGTGCCAGCAGTGCCCGGACAGGGTCCTACGAGCAGTACTTC.

The rearrangement links TRBV27 to TRBJ2-5, with TRBD1 matching over 7 bases. Looked up from germline, CDR1 is MNHEY and CDR2 is SMNVEV (reference sequence). This CDR3 spans 13 amino acids. V was clipped by 6 bases and J by 5 bases; unmatched bases: 6. Written as DNA, the CDR3 is TGTGCCAGCAGGCCGACAGGGTTGGAGACCCAGTACTTC. This translates into CASRPTGLETQYF.

The chain carries TRBV5-4 and TRBJ1-4; 8 bases align to TRBD1. CDR1 is SGHNT and CDR2 is YYREEE in the germline V gene (reference sequence). V trimming: 4 bases; J trimming: 8 bases; junction bases outside the gene matches: 13. CDR3 length: 16 amino acids. The CDR3: CASSPGTGRQREKLFF. In DNA form, the CDR3 reads TGTGCCAGCAGCCCCGGGACAGGCAGACAAAGGGAAAAACTGTTTTTT.

CDR3 bases: TGTGCCAGCAGCTTAGTTCTAGCGGGGGGATACAATGAGCAGTTCTTC. The encoded protein is CASSLVLAGGYNEQFF. This chain joins TRBV7-2 and TRBJ2-1; 11 bases are a match to TRBD2. The CDR3 has 16 amino acids. V dropped 1 base and J dropped 4; count of bases not matched to a gene: 3. Germline loops: CDR1 SGHTA, CDR2 FQGNSA.